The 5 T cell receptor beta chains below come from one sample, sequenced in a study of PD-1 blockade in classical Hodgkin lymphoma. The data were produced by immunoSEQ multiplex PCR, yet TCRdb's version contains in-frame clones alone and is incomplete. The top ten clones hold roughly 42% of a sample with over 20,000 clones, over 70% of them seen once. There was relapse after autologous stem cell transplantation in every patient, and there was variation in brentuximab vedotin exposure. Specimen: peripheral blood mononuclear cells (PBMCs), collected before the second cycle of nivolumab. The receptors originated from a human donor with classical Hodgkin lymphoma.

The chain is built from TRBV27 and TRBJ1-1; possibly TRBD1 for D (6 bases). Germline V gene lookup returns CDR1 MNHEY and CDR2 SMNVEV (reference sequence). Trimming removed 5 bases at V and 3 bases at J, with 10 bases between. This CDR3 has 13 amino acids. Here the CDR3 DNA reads TGTGCCAGCAGTCTCTGGACAGACACTGAAGCTTTCTTT. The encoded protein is CASSLWTDTEAFF.

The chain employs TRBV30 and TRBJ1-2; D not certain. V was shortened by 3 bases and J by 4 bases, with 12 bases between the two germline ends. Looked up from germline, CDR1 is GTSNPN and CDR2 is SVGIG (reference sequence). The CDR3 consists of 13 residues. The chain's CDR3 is CAWRFNGVYGYTF. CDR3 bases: TGTGCCTGGAGATTCAACGGGGTCTATGGCTACACCTTC.

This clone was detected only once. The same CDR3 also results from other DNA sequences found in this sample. In DNA, the CDR3 is TGTGCCAGCAGTGAGGACCTATATGGCTACACCTTC. Residues: CASSEDLYGYTF. The genes are TRBV6-1 and TRBJ1-2, with D uncertain. V lost 3 bases, J lost 5 bases, and 7 bases lay in between. Germline V gene sequence: CDR1 MNHNS, CDR2 SASEGT. CDR3 length: 12 residues.

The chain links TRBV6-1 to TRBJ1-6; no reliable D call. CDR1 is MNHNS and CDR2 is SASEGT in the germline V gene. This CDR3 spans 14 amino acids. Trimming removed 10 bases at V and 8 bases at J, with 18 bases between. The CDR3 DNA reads TGTGCCATCAGGTTAGGCCTTCTTGATTCACCCCTCCACTTT. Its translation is CAIRLGLLDSPLHF.

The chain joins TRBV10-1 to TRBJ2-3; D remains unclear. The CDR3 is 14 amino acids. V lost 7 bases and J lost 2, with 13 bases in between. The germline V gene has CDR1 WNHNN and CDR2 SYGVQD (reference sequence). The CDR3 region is CASKEEPITDTQYF. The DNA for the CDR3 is TGCGCCAGCAAAGAGGAACCGATCACAGATACGCAGTATTTT.